The 9 T cell receptor beta chains reported below all come from one sample, sequenced in a study of T cells in women clearing cervical HPV infection. Measured with immunoSEQ multiplex PCR; TCRdb has only the in-frame clones, and not every one. The sample table includes around 30,000 clones. The sample consisted of blood buffy coat. The source of these receptors is a woman between 18 and 69 years old with a cervical HPV16 infection that either progressed to CIN3+ or cleared (not recorded which).

A remark on this clone: Read sequence stops 3 residues before the CDR3 end, and the germline J gene provides the missing end. V usage is TRBV20-1 and J usage is TRBJ1-2, with a possible D match to TRBD1 (6 bases). Germline CDR1 DFQATT, CDR2 SNEGSKA (reference sequence). The CDR3 covers 12 residues. V dropped 3 bases and J dropped 7 bases, with 12 bases sitting between them. The CDR3 DNA, read in part, is TGCAGTGCTAGTGGGACATCAGGTGGC. Protein product: CSASGTSGG. The CDR3 in its entirety is CSASGTSGGYTF.

Turning to this clone: Read data end 3 residues before the CDR3 end; the end is taken from the germline J gene. The V gene is TRBV18, the J gene TRBJ1-2; D possibly corresponds to TRBD1 (6 bases). This CDR3 spans 13 amino acids. The germline gives CDR1 KGHSH, CDR2 LQKENI. This CDR3 is CASSREGHYDYTF. CDR3 bases read: TGTGCCAGCTCACGGGAGGGACACTACGAC.

A note on this clone: The read ends 3 residues early relative to the CDR3; the germline J gene fills the gap. V and J are TRBV5-4 and TRBJ2-3; 10 nucleotides line up with TRBD1. CDR1 is SGHNT, CDR2 YYREEE, per germline (reference sequence). With V trimmed by 2 bases and J by 3 bases, 6 bases remained unmatched. The CDR3 has 16 residues. Incomplete CDR3 DNA: TGTGCCAGCAGCTTCCGACAGGGGGCAAAAACAGATACG. Protein: CASSFRQGAKTDT. In full, the CDR3 reads CASSFRQGAKTDTQYF. Variable domain in full (rest from reference TRBV5-4 and TRBJ2-3): ETGVTQSPTHLIKTRGQQVTLRCSSQSGHNTVSWYQQALGQGPQFIFQYYREEENGRGNFPPRFSGLQFPNYSSELNVNALELDDSALYLCASSFRQGAKTDTQYFGPGTRLTVL.

On this clone: The read comes to an end 3 residues before the CDR3 does, leaving the germline J gene to fill in the end. V usage is TRBV25-1 and J usage is TRBJ2-1; the match to TRBD2 covers 7 bases. The CDR3 is 14 residues long. The V gene end was trimmed by 3 bases and the J gene end by 8 bases; junction bases not matched to a gene: 7. Germline V CDR1 and CDR2: MGHDK, SYGVNS. This chain's CDR3 is CASSDGLGGDEQFF. The covered CDR3 bases are TGTGCCAGCAGTGACGGCTTGGGAGGGGATGAG.

In regard to this clone: Read data end 3 residues before the CDR3 end; the end is taken from the germline J gene. The chain carries TRBV27 and TRBJ2-7, with 9 bases matching TRBD1. Germline CDR1 MNHEY, CDR2 SMNVEV (reference sequence). The CDR3 has 15 amino acids. The ends lost 0 bases at V and 3 bases at J; junction bases unmatched: 3. CDR3 amino acids: CASSLSGTGYYEQYF. The sequenced part of the CDR3 DNA is TGTGCCAGCAGTTTATCGGGGACAGGGTACTACGAG.

A note on this clone: The read falls 3 residues short of the CDR3 end, and the missing part is taken from the germline J gene. The chain is built from TRBV20-1 and TRBJ1-2, with unresolved D. The V end was cut by 1 base, the J end by 6 bases, with 12 bases between. This CDR3 spans 13 amino acids. The germline gives CDR1 DFQATT, CDR2 SNEGSKA (reference sequence). CDR3 amino acids: CSARVILGHGYTF. Incomplete CDR3 DNA: TGCAGTGCTAGAGTAATTTTGGGCCATGGC.

With respect to this clone: The read is 3 residues too short to cover the CDR3 end, so that end is filled in from the germline J gene. The chain combines TRBV10-3 with TRBJ1-1; D perhaps matches TRBD1 (5 bases). This CDR3 region has 12 residues. V lost 11 bases and J 1 base, leaving 11 bases between the germline ends. Germline V gene lookup returns CDR1 ENHRY and CDR2 SYGVKD. CDR3 protein: CAVGGANTEAFF. The covered CDR3 bases are TGTGCCGTGGGAGGGGCGAACACTGAA.

Notes on this clone: Sequencing ends 3 residues short of the CDR3 end; the germline J gene provides the rest. This sequence joins TRBV20-1 and TRBJ2-3; D is possibly TRBD1 (6 bases). V was cut by 0 bases and J by 8 bases, with 15 bases left in between. Germline CDR1 reads DFQATT; CDR2 reads SNEGSKA (reference sequence). The CDR3 consists of 14 residues. CDR3 loop: CSARDKLEGVTQYF. The CDR3 DNA, read in part, is TGCAGTGCTAGAGATAAGCTAGAGGGGGTTACG.

On this clone: Coverage ceases 3 residues before the CDR3 finishes, and the germline J gene fills in the end. V is TRBV4-1 and J is TRBJ2-4; TRBD2 is a possible D gene (6 bases). The CDR3 length is 15 residues. Per the germline V gene, CDR1 is MGHRA and CDR2 is YSYEKL. The DNA read from the CDR3 is TGCGCCAGCAGCCAATCTCTCCGGGACTCCGTAGTT. Residues: CASSQSLRDSVV. The full CDR3 is CASSQSLRDSVVQYF.